These T cell receptor beta chains were read from a single sample in a study of T cells in Graves' hyperthyroidism and ophthalmopathy. TCRdb recomputed calls from the multiplex PCR reads with MiXCR, one row per CDR3 protein. Among under 250,000 distinct CDR3 sequences listed, over 15% were seen once. Source material: blood. The receptor source for this set is a man aged 50-60 years with Graves' hyperthyroidism. Both conserved end residues are part of each CDR3. Each record gives: clone size, CDR3 length, V gene, D gene, J gene, CDR3 protein, CDR3 DNA. The D gene is left open where the match is weak. Expanded clones are given a class, and other clones once, few, many or no size at all.

>-|14|TRBV28|TRBD1|TRBJ1-1
CAGSWDREGTEAFF
TGTGCCGGCAGTTGGGACAGGGAGGGAACTGAAGCTTTCTTT
>-|17|TRBV6-2/TRBV6-3|TRBD2|TRBJ2-1
CASSNPLRERGDNEQFF
TGTGCCAGCAGTAACCCCCTCAGGGAGCGGGGGGACAATGAGCAGTTCTTC
>many|13|TRBV7-2|-|TRBJ1-1
CASSFLRETEAFF
TGTGCCAGCAGCTTCCTCAGGGAAACTGAAGCTTTCTTT
>many|12|TRBV30|TRBD1|TRBJ2-1
CAWGQGFYEQFF
TGTGCCTGGGGACAGGGCTTCTATGAGCAGTTCTTC
>many|12|TRBV12-3/TRBV12-4|-|TRBJ2-5
CASSPQVETQYF
TGTGCCAGCAGCCCCCAAGTAGAGACCCAGTACTTC
>-|12|TRBV30|TRBD1|TRBJ2-3
CAWDRGPDAQYF
TGTGCCTGGGACAGGGGCCCAGATGCGCAGTATTTT
>-|15|TRBV5-1|TRBD2|TRBJ2-1
CASSRSSGIYNEQFF
TGCGCCAGCAGCCGGTCTAGCGGGATTTACAATGAGCAGTTCTTC
>many|13|TRBV20-1|-|TRBJ2-1
CSASSSYNNEQFF
TGCAGTGCTAGTAGTTCCTATAACAATGAGCAGTTCTTC
>few|15|TRBV2|TRBD1|TRBJ2-2
CASSEEGTGAGELFF
TGTGCCAGCAGTGAAGAAGGAACAGGGGCCGGGGAGCTGTTTTTT
>many|16|TRBV5-1|-|TRBJ2-2
CASSLVQVGNTGELFF
TGCGCCAGCAGCTTGGTCCAGGTCGGGAACACCGGGGAGCTGTTTTTT
>-|15|TRBV29-1|TRBD1|TRBJ2-7
CSVAQGAEFPYEQYF
TGCAGCGTTGCCCAGGGGGCGGAGTTCCCCTACGAGCAGTACTTC
>many|14|TRBV7-9|TRBD2|TRBJ2-3
CASSPGLNTDTQYF
TGTGCCAGCAGCCCGGGACTAAACACAGATACGCAGTATTTT
>many|11|TRBV7-2|-|TRBJ2-1
CASSFKNEQFF
TGTGCCAGCAGCTTCAAAAATGAGCAGTTCTTC
>many|13|TRBV7-6|-|TRBJ2-2
CASSGRVAGELFF
TGTGCCAGCAGCGGCCGTGTGGCCGGGGAGCTGTTTTTT
>many|15|TRBV2|TRBD1|TRBJ2-7
CASSEETGAYFEQYF
TGTGCCAGCAGTGAGGAGACAGGGGCCTATTTTGAGCAGTACTTC
>many|12|TRBV20-1|TRBD2|TRBJ2-1
CSARGLAGLQFF
TGCAGTGCCAGGGGACTAGCGGGATTGCAGTTCTTC
>many|13|TRBV2|-|TRBJ2-1
CASSETPYNEQFF
TGTGCCAGCAGTGAGACCCCCTACAATGAGCAGTTCTTC
>-|14|TRBV12-3/TRBV12-4|-|TRBJ2-3
CASSSPPRTDTQYF
TGTGCCAGCAGTTCCCCCCCCCGGACAGATACGCAGTATTTT
>many|15|TRBV12-5|TRBD2|TRBJ2-1
CASGDGLAANNEQFF
TGTGCTAGTGGTGACGGACTAGCGGCTAACAATGAGCAGTTCTTC
>few|20|TRBV11-3|-|TRBJ1-1
CASSLDLPWWGVNMNTEAFF
TGTGCCAGCAGCTTAGATCTCCCCTGGTGGGGGGTCAATATGAACACTGAAGCTTTCTTT
>few|15|TRBV6-2/TRBV6-3|TRBD1|TRBJ2-1
CASINTGGTYNEQFF
TGTGCCAGCATCAATACAGGGGGAACCTACAATGAGCAGTTCTTC
>many|17|TRBV5-1|-|TRBJ2-3
CASSFTPGPTSTDTQYF
TGCGCCAGCAGCTTTACTCCGGGGCCCACTAGCACAGATACGCAGTATTTT
>many|15|TRBV11-2|-|TRBJ1-4
CASSLDWQGSGKLFF
TGTGCCAGCAGCTTAGATTGGCAGGGGAGCGGAAAACTGTTTTTT
>few|14|TRBV6-1|-|TRBJ2-5
CASSPQTGQETQYF
TGTGCCAGCAGTCCGCAAACAGGACAAGAGACCCAGTACTTC
>many|15|TRBV12-3/TRBV12-4|-|TRBJ2-1
CASSLGRSSYNEQFF
TGTGCCAGCAGCCTGGGACGGAGCTCCTACAATGAGCAGTTCTTC
>once|16|TRBV24-1|TRBD2|TRBJ2-2
CATSDISSGYTGELFF
TGTGCCACCAGTGACATTTCTAGCGGGTACACCGGGGAGCTGTTTTTT
>-|14|TRBV28|-|TRBJ2-7
CASNGHELPHEQYF
TGTGCCAGCAATGGACACGAGCTTCCCCACGAGCAGTACTTC
>-|14|TRBV4-1|-|TRBJ2-4
CASSHGTGKNIQYF
TGCGCCAGCAGCCACGGGACGGGGAAAAACATTCAGTACTTC
>-|17|TRBV10-3|-|TRBJ1-3
CAISESGGPDSGNTIYF
TGTGCCATCAGTGAGTCGGGGGGGCCGGACTCTGGAAACACCATATATTTT
>many|14|TRBV28|-|TRBJ2-3
CASSLKGLTDTQYF
TGTGCCAGCAGTTTAAAGGGACTCACAGATACGCAGTATTTT
>many|15|TRBV28|TRBD2|TRBJ2-1
CASREDRDLNNEQFF
TGTGCCAGCCGGGAGGACCGGGACTTAAACAATGAGCAGTTCTTC
>-|15|TRBV4-3|TRBD1|TRBJ2-7
CASSQFRDRDSEQYF
TGCGCCAGCAGCCAATTCCGGGACAGGGATAGCGAGCAGTACTTC
>many|14|TRBV11-1|-|TRBJ1-1
CASSLGGINTEAFF
TGTGCCAGCAGCTTAGGAGGCATTAACACTGAAGCTTTCTTT
>few|14|TRBV6-2/TRBV6-3|TRBD1|TRBJ1-6
CASSYTGGSSPLHF
TGTGCCAGCAGTTACACAGGGGGCAGTTCACCCCTCCACTTT
>many|14|TRBV6-1|-|TRBJ2-7
CASSEFQQGYEQYF
TGTGCCAGCAGTGAATTCCAACAGGGCTACGAGCAGTACTTC
>many|13|TRBV11-2|-|TRBJ1-1
CASSLDLLAEAFF
TGTGCCAGCAGCTTAGATTTGTTGGCTGAAGCTTTCTTT
>many|14|TRBV27|-|TRBJ2-7
CASSLRQAIHEQYF
TGTGCCAGCAGTTTGAGGCAGGCCATCCACGAGCAGTACTTC
>-|16|TRBV5-1|TRBD2|TRBJ2-3
CASSLHGTSGTDTQYF
TGCGCCAGCAGCCTACATGGGACTAGCGGCACAGATACGCAGTATTTT